Listed below are T cell receptor beta chains from one sample, sequenced in a study of blood T cell repertoires in COVID-19. Here immunoSEQ multiplex PCR was the method, and the copy in TCRdb shows in-frame clones only, minus some. This table has about 74,000 clones, approximately 90% appearing once. The sequencing input was peripheral blood. The receptors come from a man between 65 and 80 years old with active or convalescent COVID-19. Both conserved end residues are part of each CDR3. D genes are given only for firm matches. Not every row has a clone size; where given, it reads once, few, many or a size class.

V gene: TRBV7-6; clone size: -; J gene: TRBJ2-1; D gene: TRBD2; CDR3 protein: CASSLGGLAGNNEQFF; CDR3 DNA: TGTGCCAGCAGCTTAGGGGGACTAGCGGGAAACAATGAGCAGTTCTTC
V gene: TRBV2; clone size: -; J gene: TRBJ1-2; D gene: -; CDR3 protein: CASSDRGYGYTF; CDR3 DNA: TGTGCCAGCAGCGACCGAGGGTATGGCTACACCTTC
V gene: TRBV5-1; clone size: -; J gene: TRBJ1-6; D gene: -; CDR3 protein: CASSLDLKAAYNSPLHF; CDR3 DNA: TGCGCCAGCAGCTTGGACCTAAAAGCGGCGTATAATTCACCCCTCCACTTT
V gene: TRBV6-2/TRBV6-3; clone size: -; J gene: TRBJ2-1; D gene: -; CDR3 protein: CASSYGGSWDEQFF; CDR3 DNA: TGTGCCAGCAGTTATGGGGGGTCGTGGGATGAGCAGTTCTTC
V gene: TRBV4-1; clone size: -; J gene: TRBJ2-1; D gene: -; CDR3 protein: CASSQDLGVRVNEQFF; CDR3 DNA: TGCGCCAGCAGCCAAGATCTCGGGGTGAGGGTCAATGAGCAGTTCTTC
V gene: TRBV7-9; clone size: -; J gene: TRBJ2-7; D gene: -; CDR3 protein: CASSPRASEGRSYEQYF; CDR3 DNA: TGTGCCAGCAGCCCCCGAGCCAGCGAGGGCAGATCCTACGAGCAGTACTTC
V gene: TRBV6-1; clone size: -; J gene: TRBJ2-7; D gene: -; CDR3 protein: CASSEQGPRPREYF; CDR3 DNA: TGTGCCAGCAGTGAACAGGGTCCGAGACCCCGTGAGTACTTC
V gene: TRBV7-2; clone size: -; J gene: TRBJ2-7; D gene: TRBD1; CDR3 protein: CASSYPPGQGKWEQYF; CDR3 DNA: TGTGCCAGCAGTTATCCGCCGGGACAGGGAAAGTGGGAGCAGTACTTC
V gene: TRBV6-5; clone size: -; J gene: TRBJ1-6; D gene: -; CDR3 protein: CASKRTNNSPLHF; CDR3 DNA: TGTGCCAGCAAGAGGACTAATAATTCACCCCTCCACTTT
V gene: TRBV28; clone size: -; J gene: TRBJ1-5; D gene: -; CDR3 protein: CASSLGQGGNQPQHF; CDR3 DNA: TGTGCCAGCAGTTTAGGGCAGGGTGGAAATCAGCCCCAGCATTTT
V gene: TRBV7-9; clone size: -; J gene: TRBJ2-3; D gene: TRBD2; CDR3 protein: CASSLTGLAGLGDTQYF; CDR3 DNA: TGTGCCAGCAGCTTAACCGGACTAGCGGGCCTAGGGGATACGCAGTATTTT
V gene: TRBV7-8; clone size: -; J gene: TRBJ2-2; D gene: -; CDR3 protein: CASSFIGGPNTGELFF; CDR3 DNA: TGTGCCAGCAGCTTTATCGGGGGGCCGAACACCGGGGAGCTGTTTTTT
V gene: TRBV27; clone size: -; J gene: TRBJ2-1; D gene: TRBD2; CDR3 protein: CASRKRDSYNEQFF; CDR3 DNA: TGTGCCAGCAGGAAGCGGGACTCCTACAATGAGCAGTTCTTC
V gene: TRBV5-1; clone size: -; J gene: TRBJ2-6; D gene: TRBD1; CDR3 protein: CASSIGGVGANVLTF; CDR3 DNA: TGCGCCAGCAGCATAGGGGGCGTTGGGGCCAACGTCCTGACTTTC
V gene: TRBV7-3; clone size: -; J gene: TRBJ2-1; D gene: TRBD2; CDR3 protein: CASSLGGWHEQFF; CDR3 DNA: TGTGCCAGCAGCCTGGGAGGGTGGCATGAGCAGTTCTTC
V gene: TRBV29-1; clone size: -; J gene: TRBJ2-5; D gene: TRBD1; CDR3 protein: CSVPGTGVWTQYF; CDR3 DNA: TGCAGCGTCCCCGGGACAGGGGTCTGGACCCAGTACTTC
V gene: TRBV1; clone size: once; J gene: TRBJ2-2; D gene: -; CDR3 protein: CTSSQENERGGPGELFF; CDR3 DNA: TGCACCAGCAGCCAAGAGAACGAGCGGGGGGGCCCCGGGGAGCTGTTTTTT
V gene: TRBV5-1; clone size: few; J gene: TRBJ1-1; D gene: -; CDR3 protein: CASSPLGGNTEAFF; CDR3 DNA: TGCGCCAGCAGCCCCCTAGGGGGGAACACTGAAGCTTTCTTT
V gene: TRBV2; clone size: few; J gene: TRBJ2-3; D gene: -; CDR3 protein: CASSERLVIDTQYF; CDR3 DNA: TGTGCCAGCAGTGAGAGGCTAGTGATAGATACGCAGTATTTT
V gene: TRBV19; clone size: -; J gene: TRBJ1-5; D gene: -; CDR3 protein: CASRIQGSNQPQHF; CDR3 DNA: TGTGCCAGTAGGATTCAGGGTAGCAATCAGCCCCAGCATTTT
V gene: TRBV6-5; clone size: -; J gene: TRBJ1-1; D gene: -; CDR3 protein: CASTPRATEAFF; CDR3 DNA: TGTGCCAGCACCCCCAGGGCCACTGAAGCTTTCTTT
V gene: TRBV11-2; clone size: -; J gene: TRBJ1-4; D gene: -; CDR3 protein: CASSFRATNEKLFF; CDR3 DNA: TGTGCCAGCAGCTTCCGTGCAACTAATGAAAAACTGTTTTTT
V gene: TRBV29-1; clone size: -; J gene: TRBJ2-5; D gene: TRBD1; CDR3 protein: CSAPQGARETQYF; CDR3 DNA: TGCAGCGCTCCACAGGGGGCGAGGGAGACCCAGTACTTC
V gene: TRBV20-1; clone size: -; J gene: TRBJ1-4; D gene: -; CDR3 protein: CSAPRREKLFF; CDR3 DNA: TGCAGTGCGCCACGGCGGGAAAAACTGTTTTTT
V gene: TRBV19; clone size: -; J gene: TRBJ1-3; D gene: TRBD1; CDR3 protein: CASSRQGGNTIYF; CDR3 DNA: TGTGCCAGTAGTAGACAGGGAGGAAACACCATATATTTT
V gene: TRBV6-5; clone size: -; J gene: TRBJ1-1; D gene: -; CDR3 protein: CASSRKGSNTEAFF; CDR3 DNA: TGTGCCAGCAGTCGGAAAGGGAGTAACACTGAAGCTTTCTTT
V gene: TRBV6-5; clone size: -; J gene: TRBJ1-2; D gene: -; CDR3 protein: CASSFLQGSLTGYTF; CDR3 DNA: TGTGCCAGCAGTTTCCTACAGGGTTCCCTTACAGGCTACACCTTC
V gene: TRBV9; clone size: -; J gene: TRBJ2-1; D gene: TRBD2; CDR3 protein: CASSPGTGTSGRDEQFF; CDR3 DNA: TGTGCCAGCAGCCCCGGAACCGGGACTAGCGGGAGAGATGAGCAGTTCTTC
V gene: TRBV5-1; clone size: -; J gene: TRBJ2-7; D gene: -; CDR3 protein: CASSLGQGTSEQYF; CDR3 DNA: TGCGCCAGCAGCTTGGGCCAGGGGACGTCCGAGCAGTACTTC
V gene: TRBV9; clone size: once; J gene: TRBJ2-5; D gene: TRBD2; CDR3 protein: CASSLRLAGGETQYF; CDR3 DNA: TGTGCCAGCAGCCTTCGACTAGCGGGGGGAGAGACCCAGTACTTC
V gene: TRBV19; clone size: once; J gene: TRBJ2-5; D gene: -; CDR3 protein: CASSIDRSGLPWTQYF; CDR3 DNA: TGTGCCAGTAGTATAGATCGTTCGGGATTACCGTGGACCCAGTACTTC
V gene: TRBV6-6; clone size: once; J gene: TRBJ2-1; D gene: TRBD2; CDR3 protein: CASSPPPGLAGGPRNEQFF; CDR3 DNA: TGTGCCAGCAGTCCCCCCCCGGGGCTAGCGGGAGGGCCTCGGAATGAGCAGTTCTTC
V gene: TRBV18; clone size: -; J gene: TRBJ2-1; D gene: TRBD2; CDR3 protein: CASSSRLAGDNEQFF; CDR3 DNA: TGTGCCAGCTCATCTCGACTAGCGGGGGACAATGAGCAGTTCTTC
V gene: TRBV7-9; clone size: -; J gene: TRBJ2-3; D gene: -; CDR3 protein: CASRPGYRTDTQYF; CDR3 DNA: TGTGCCAGCAGGCCGGGGTACCGCACAGATACGCAGTATTTT
V gene: TRBV6-6; clone size: -; J gene: TRBJ1-1; D gene: -; CDR3 protein: CASSYVPRVLNTEAFF; CDR3 DNA: TGTGCCAGCAGTTACGTTCCCCGGGTTCTGAACACTGAAGCTTTCTTT
V gene: TRBV13; clone size: -; J gene: TRBJ2-7; D gene: -; CDR3 protein: CASSFRTSYSYEQYF; CDR3 DNA: TGTGCCAGCAGCTTCCGGACTTCCTACTCCTACGAGCAGTACTTC
V gene: TRBV5-4; clone size: -; J gene: TRBJ1-2; D gene: -; CDR3 protein: CASSLENSYGYTF; CDR3 DNA: TGTGCCAGCAGCTTGGAGAACAGTTATGGCTACACCTTC
V gene: TRBV19; clone size: -; J gene: TRBJ1-4; D gene: -; CDR3 protein: CASSRRGLEEKLFF; CDR3 DNA: TGTGCCAGTAGTAGACGGGGGTTGGAAGAAAAACTGTTTTTT
V gene: TRBV2; clone size: -; J gene: TRBJ1-2; D gene: TRBD1; CDR3 protein: CASSRDRVFGYTF; CDR3 DNA: TGTGCCAGCAGCCGGGACAGAGTTTTCGGCTACACCTTC
V gene: TRBV7-3; clone size: -; J gene: TRBJ2-2; D gene: TRBD2; CDR3 protein: CASSLKGGNTNTGELFF; CDR3 DNA: TGTGCCAGCAGCTTAAAGGGAGGGAACACTAACACCGGGGAGCTGTTTTTT
V gene: TRBV6-5; clone size: -; J gene: TRBJ1-2; D gene: -; CDR3 protein: CASNDRTLANYGYTF; CDR3 DNA: TGTGCCAGCAACGACAGGACCCTAGCTAACTATGGCTACACCTTC
V gene: TRBV6-5; clone size: -; J gene: TRBJ2-1; D gene: TRBD2; CDR3 protein: CASTSLAGGRDEQFF; CDR3 DNA: TGTGCCAGCACGTCACTAGCGGGAGGCCGGGATGAGCAGTTCTTC
V gene: TRBV19; clone size: -; J gene: TRBJ1-2; D gene: -; CDR3 protein: CASSINPGQKNYGYTF; CDR3 DNA: TGTGCCAGTAGTATTAATCCGGGACAAAAGAACTATGGCTACACCTTC
V gene: TRBV10-2; clone size: -; J gene: TRBJ2-5; D gene: TRBD2; CDR3 protein: CASSEGSGRGGETQYF; CDR3 DNA: TGCGCCAGCAGTGAGGGTAGCGGGAGAGGAGGAGAGACCCAGTACTTC
V gene: TRBV24-1; clone size: -; J gene: TRBJ2-1; D gene: -; CDR3 protein: CATSGLDEQFF; CDR3 DNA: TGTGCCACCAGTGGACTGGATGAGCAGTTCTTC
V gene: TRBV7-9; clone size: few; J gene: TRBJ1-4; D gene: TRBD1; CDR3 protein: CASSSRGPGNEKLFF; CDR3 DNA: TGTGCCAGCAGCTCCAGGGGGCCGGGTAATGAAAAACTGTTTTTT
V gene: TRBV3-1/TRBV3-2; clone size: -; J gene: TRBJ2-7; D gene: TRBD1; CDR3 protein: CASSPGTGHSYEQYF; CDR3 DNA: TGTGCCAGCAGCCCGGGGACAGGGCACTCCTACGAGCAGTACTTC
V gene: TRBV19; clone size: -; J gene: TRBJ2-7; D gene: -; CDR3 protein: CASSMASVTYEQYF; CDR3 DNA: TGTGCCAGTAGTATGGCTTCAGTAACCTACGAGCAGTACTTC
V gene: TRBV7-8; clone size: once; J gene: TRBJ2-7; D gene: -; CDR3 protein: CASSLGQAPYEQYF; CDR3 DNA: TGTGCCAGCAGCTTAGGACAGGCCCCCTACGAGCAGTACTTC
V gene: TRBV7-9; clone size: once; J gene: TRBJ2-3; D gene: -; CDR3 protein: CASSSQVTQYF; CDR3 DNA: TGTGCCAGCAGCTCCCAGGTTACGCAGTATTTT
V gene: TRBV3-1/TRBV3-2; clone size: -; J gene: TRBJ2-1; D gene: TRBD2; CDR3 protein: CASSRGTSGRAYNEQFF; CDR3 DNA: TGTGCCAGCAGCCGAGGGACTAGCGGGAGGGCCTACAATGAGCAGTTCTTC
V gene: TRBV19; clone size: -; J gene: TRBJ2-3; D gene: TRBD2; CDR3 protein: CASSIRSGTNTDTQYF; CDR3 DNA: TGTGCCAGTAGTATTAGGTCCGGGACTAACACAGATACGCAGTATTTT